This TCR beta chain was found in a study of blood T cell repertoires in COVID-19. Profiling relied on immunoSEQ multiplex PCR, and the TCRdb table lists in-frame clones only, not all of them. The sample includes under 150,000 clones, approximately 80% seen only once; the top ten take around 18%. Looked up from germline, CDR1 is MDHEN and CDR2 is SYDVKM. This CDR3 spans 17 amino acids. Between the trimmed V and J ends, which lost 4 bases and 1 base, there was a span of 19 bases. Sequencing was carried out using peripheral blood. This chain connects TRBV28 to TRBJ1-1; perhaps TRBD1 as D (5 bases). The TCR originated in an elderly man with acute or convalescent COVID-19. CDR3 residues: CASSSSGAGRPNTEAFF. The CDR3 region has the DNA TGTGCCAGCAGTTCTAGTGGGGCGGGACGACCGAACACTGAAGCTTTCTTT.